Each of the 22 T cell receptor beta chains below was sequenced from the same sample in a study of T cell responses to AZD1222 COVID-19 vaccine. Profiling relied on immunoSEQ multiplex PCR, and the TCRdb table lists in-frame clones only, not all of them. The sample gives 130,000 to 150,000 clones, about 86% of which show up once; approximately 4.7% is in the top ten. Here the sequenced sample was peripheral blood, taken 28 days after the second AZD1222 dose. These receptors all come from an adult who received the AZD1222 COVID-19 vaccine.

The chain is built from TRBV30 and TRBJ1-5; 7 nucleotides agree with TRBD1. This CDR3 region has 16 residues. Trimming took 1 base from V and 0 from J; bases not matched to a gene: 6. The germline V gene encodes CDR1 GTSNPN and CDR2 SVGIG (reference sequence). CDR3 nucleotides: TGTGCCTGGAGTGGCGGGGGACAGTTTAGCAATCAGCCCCAGCATTTT. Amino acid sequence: CAWSGGGQFSNQPQHF.

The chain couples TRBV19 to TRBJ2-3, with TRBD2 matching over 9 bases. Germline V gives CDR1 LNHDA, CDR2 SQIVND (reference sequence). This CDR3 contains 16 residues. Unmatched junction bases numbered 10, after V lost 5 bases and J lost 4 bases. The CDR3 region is CASSYLSGSGADTQYF. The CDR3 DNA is TGTGCCAGTAGTTATCTTAGCGGGAGTGGCGCAGATACGCAGTATTTT.

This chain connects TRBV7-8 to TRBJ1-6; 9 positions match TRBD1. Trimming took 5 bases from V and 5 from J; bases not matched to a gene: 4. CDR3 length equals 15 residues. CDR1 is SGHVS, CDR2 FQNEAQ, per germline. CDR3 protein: CASSLRTGDNSPLHF. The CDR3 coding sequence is TGTGCCAGCAGCCTAAGGACAGGGGATAATTCACCCCTCCACTTT. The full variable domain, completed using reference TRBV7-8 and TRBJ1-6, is GAGVSQSPRYKVAKRGQDVALRCDPISGHVSLFWYQQALGQGPEFLTYFQNEAQLDKSGLPSDRFFAERPEGSVSTLKIQRTQQEDSAVYLCASSLRTGDNSPLHFGNGTRLTVT.

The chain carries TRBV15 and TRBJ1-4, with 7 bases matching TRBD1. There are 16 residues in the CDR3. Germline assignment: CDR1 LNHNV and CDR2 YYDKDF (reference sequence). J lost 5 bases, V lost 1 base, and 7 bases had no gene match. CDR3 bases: TGTGCCACCAGCAGAGTTCCACAGGGGTTGAATGAAAAACTGTTTTTT. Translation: CATSRVPQGLNEKLFF.

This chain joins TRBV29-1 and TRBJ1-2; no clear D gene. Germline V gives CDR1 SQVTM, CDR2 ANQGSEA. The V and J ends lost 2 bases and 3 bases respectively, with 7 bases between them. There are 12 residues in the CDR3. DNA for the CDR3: TGCAGCGTTGAACAGCGGGACTATGGCTACACCTTC. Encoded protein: CSVEQRDYGYTF.

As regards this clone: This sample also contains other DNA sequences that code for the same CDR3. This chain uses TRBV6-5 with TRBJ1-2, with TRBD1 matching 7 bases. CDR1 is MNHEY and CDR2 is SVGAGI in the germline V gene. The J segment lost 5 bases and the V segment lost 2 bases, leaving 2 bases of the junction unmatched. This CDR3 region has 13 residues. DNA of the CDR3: TGTGCCAGCAGTTACCGGGACAGTTATGGCTACACCTTC. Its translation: CASSYRDSYGYTF.

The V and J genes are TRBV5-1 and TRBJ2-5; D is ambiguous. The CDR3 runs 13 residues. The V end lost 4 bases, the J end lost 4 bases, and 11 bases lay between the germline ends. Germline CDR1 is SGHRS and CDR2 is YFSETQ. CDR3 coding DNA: TGCGCCAGCAGCCGGAGTCGGGCAGAGACCCAGTACTTC. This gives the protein CASSRSRAETQYF.

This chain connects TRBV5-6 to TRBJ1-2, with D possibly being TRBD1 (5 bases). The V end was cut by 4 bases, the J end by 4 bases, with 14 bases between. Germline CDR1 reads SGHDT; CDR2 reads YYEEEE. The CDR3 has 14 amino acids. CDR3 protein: CASSLGAGLYGYTF. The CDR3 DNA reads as TGTGCCAGCAGCCTAGGGGCAGGGCTCTATGGCTACACCTTC.

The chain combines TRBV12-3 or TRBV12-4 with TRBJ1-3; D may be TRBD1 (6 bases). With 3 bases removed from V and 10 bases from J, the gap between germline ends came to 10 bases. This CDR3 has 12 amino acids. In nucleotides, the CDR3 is TGTGCCAGCAGTTTCTTTAGGGGGACCATATATTTT. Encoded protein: CASSFFRGTIYF.

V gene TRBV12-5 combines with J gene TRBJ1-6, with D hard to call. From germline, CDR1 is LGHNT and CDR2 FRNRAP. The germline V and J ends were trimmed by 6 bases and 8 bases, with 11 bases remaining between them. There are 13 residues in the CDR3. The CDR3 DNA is TGTGCTAGTGGCCAAGACGGGGATTCACCCCTCCACTTT. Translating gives CASGQDGDSPLHF.

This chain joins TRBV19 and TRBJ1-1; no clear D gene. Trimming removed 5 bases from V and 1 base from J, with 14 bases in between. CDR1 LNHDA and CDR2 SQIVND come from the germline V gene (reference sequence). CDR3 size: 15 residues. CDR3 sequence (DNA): TGTGCCAGTAGTTCTTCCGTGGTCCAGAACACTGAAGCTTTCTTT. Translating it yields CASSSSVVQNTEAFF. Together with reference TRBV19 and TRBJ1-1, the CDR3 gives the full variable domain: DGGITQSPKYLFRKEGQNVTLSCEQNLNHDAMYWYRQDPGQGLRLIYYSQIVNDFQKGDIAEGYSVSREKKESFPLTVTSAQKNPTAFYLCASSSSVVQNTEAFFGQGTRLTVV.

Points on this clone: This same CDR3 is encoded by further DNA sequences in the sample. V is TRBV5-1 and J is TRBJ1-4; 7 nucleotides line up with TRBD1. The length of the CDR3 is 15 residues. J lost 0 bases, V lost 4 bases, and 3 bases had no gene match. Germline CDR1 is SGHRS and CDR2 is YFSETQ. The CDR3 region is CASSGGQATNEKLFF. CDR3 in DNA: TGCGCCAGCAGCGGTGGACAGGCAACTAATGAAAAACTGTTTTTT.

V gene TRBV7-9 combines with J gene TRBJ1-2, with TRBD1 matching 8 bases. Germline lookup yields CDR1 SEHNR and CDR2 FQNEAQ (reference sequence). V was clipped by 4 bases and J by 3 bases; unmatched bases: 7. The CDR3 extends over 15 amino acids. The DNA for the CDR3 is TGTGCCAGCAGCTCTTGGAAGGACAGGGACTATGGCTACACCTTC. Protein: CASSSWKDRDYGYTF.

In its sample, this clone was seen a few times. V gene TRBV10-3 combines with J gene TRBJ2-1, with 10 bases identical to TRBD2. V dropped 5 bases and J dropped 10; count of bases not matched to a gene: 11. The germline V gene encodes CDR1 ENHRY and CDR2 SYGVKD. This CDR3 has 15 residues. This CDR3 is CAISYGTSGMLEQFF. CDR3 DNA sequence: TGTGCCATCAGTTATGGAACTAGCGGGATGTTAGAGCAGTTCTTC.

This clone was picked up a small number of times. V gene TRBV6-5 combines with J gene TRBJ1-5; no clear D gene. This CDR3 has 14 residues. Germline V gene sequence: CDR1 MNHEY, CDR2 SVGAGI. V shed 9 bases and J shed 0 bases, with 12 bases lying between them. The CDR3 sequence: CASIKKHSNQPQHF. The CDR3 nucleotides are TGTGCCAGTATAAAAAAGCATAGCAATCAGCCCCAGCATTTT.

CDR3 loop: CSVTGTNDHQPQHF. The DNA of the CDR3 is TGCAGCGTGACCGGGACAAACGATCATCAGCCCCAGCATTTT. This chain links TRBV29-1 with TRBJ1-5; TRBD1 is a possible D gene (6 bases). The CDR3 loop spans 14 amino acids. The germline V gene has CDR1 SQVTM and CDR2 ANQGSEA. Trimming took off 6 bases at V and 5 bases at J, with 17 bases between the two ends.

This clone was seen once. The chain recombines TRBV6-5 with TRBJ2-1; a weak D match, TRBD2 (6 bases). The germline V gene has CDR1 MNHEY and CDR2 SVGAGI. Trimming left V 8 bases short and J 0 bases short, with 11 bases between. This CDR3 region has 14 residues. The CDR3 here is CASPGGSSYNEQFF. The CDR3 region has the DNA TGTGCCAGCCCTGGGGGGAGCTCCTACAATGAGCAGTTCTTC.

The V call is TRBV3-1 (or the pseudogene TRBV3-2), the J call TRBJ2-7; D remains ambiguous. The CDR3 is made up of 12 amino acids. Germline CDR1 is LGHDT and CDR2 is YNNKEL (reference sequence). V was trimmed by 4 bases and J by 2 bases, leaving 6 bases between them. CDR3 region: CASSRSPYEQYF. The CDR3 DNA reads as TGTGCCAGCAGCCGATCGCCCTACGAGCAGTACTTC.

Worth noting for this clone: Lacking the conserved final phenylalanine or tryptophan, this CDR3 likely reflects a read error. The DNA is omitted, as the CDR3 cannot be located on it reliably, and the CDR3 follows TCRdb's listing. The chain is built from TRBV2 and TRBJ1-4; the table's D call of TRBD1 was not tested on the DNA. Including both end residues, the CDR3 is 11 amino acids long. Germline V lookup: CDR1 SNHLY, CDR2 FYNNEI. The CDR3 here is CASSGQGVGLI.

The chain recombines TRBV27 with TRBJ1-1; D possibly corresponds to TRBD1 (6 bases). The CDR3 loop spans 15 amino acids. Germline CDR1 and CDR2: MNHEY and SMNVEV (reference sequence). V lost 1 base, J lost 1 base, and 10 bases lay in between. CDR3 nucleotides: TGTGCCAGCAGTTTATGGAAACAGGGGAACACTGAAGCTTTCTTT. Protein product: CASSLWKQGNTEAFF.

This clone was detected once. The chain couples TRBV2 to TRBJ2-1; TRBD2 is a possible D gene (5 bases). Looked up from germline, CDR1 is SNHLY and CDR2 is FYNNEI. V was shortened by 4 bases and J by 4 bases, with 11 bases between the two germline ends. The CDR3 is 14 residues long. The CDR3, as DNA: TGTGCCAGCAGTGGACCGGGGATTTACAATGAGCAGTTCTTC. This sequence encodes CASSGPGIYNEQFF.

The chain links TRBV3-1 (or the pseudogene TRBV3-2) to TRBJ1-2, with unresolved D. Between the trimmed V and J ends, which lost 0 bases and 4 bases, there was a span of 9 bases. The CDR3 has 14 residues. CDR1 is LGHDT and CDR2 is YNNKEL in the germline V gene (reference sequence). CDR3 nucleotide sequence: TGTGCCAGCAGCCAAGATTACAACGGCTATGGCTACACCTTC. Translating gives CASSQDYNGYGYTF.